The 10 T cell receptor beta chains presented below share a single source sample, sequenced in a study of cytomegalovirus exposure and HLA in healthy donors. It was with 60 Vbeta and 13 Jbeta primers that the PCR ran. TCRdb keeps only in-frame clones here, not all; method: immunoSEQ multiplex PCR. The sample records about 130,000 clones, 75% to 90% being singletons. The sequencing sample was made of PBMCs. The receptor set was obtained from a woman aged 40 to 50 in good health and CMV-seropositive.

The chain couples TRBV29-1 to TRBJ2-1; a weak D match, TRBD2 (6 bases). Germline-derived CDR1 and CDR2 are SQVTM and ANQGSEA. The CDR3 length is 15 residues. V shed 0 bases and J shed 5 bases, with 14 bases lying between them. CDR3 region: CSVEDVRTMNNEQFF. CDR3 bases: TGCAGCGTTGAAGATGTTCGGACTATGAACAATGAGCAGTTCTTC.

The chain links TRBV6-1 to TRBJ1-2; TRBD1 agrees at 7 bases. Per germline, CDR1 MNHNS and CDR2 SASEGT. The CDR3 is made up of 12 amino acids. Trimming cost V 6 bases and J 4 bases; bases outside gene matches: 2. The CDR3, as DNA: TGTGCCAGCAGGGGACAGTCCTATGGCTACACCTTC. It codes for CASRGQSYGYTF.

J is TRBJ1-6 and V is TRBV29-1; weak D call: TRBD1 (6 bases). Germline V gene data show CDR1 as SQVTM and CDR2 as ANQGSEA. This CDR3 region has 12 residues. The CDR3 here is CTRRQDNSPLHF. CDR3 coding DNA: TGCACCCGGCGACAGGATAATTCACCCCTCCACTTT.

This rearrangement joins TRBV7-2 to TRBJ1-1, with 9 bases aligning to TRBD1. V dropped 3 bases and J dropped 7; count of bases not matched to a gene: 0. Germline V CDR1 and CDR2: SGHTA, FQGNSA. The CDR3 totals 12 residues. The CDR3 region is CASSLGQGEAFF. DNA of the CDR3: TGTGCCAGCAGCTTGGGACAGGGTGAAGCTTTCTTT.

The CDR3 sequence: CASSLVPQAGNTEAFF. CDR3 in DNA: TGCGCCAGCAGCTTGGTCCCACAAGCAGGGAACACTGAAGCTTTCTTT. The chain is built from TRBV5-1 and TRBJ1-1, with unresolved D. This CDR3 contains 16 residues. The V gene lost 0 bases and the J gene lost 1 base, with 13 bases spanning the gap. Germline CDR1 is SGHRS and CDR2 is YFSETQ.

The CDR3 sequence: CAISASGSSYNEQFF. The CDR3 coding sequence is TGTGCCATCAGTGCTAGCGGGAGCTCCTACAATGAGCAGTTCTTC. The chain uses TRBV10-3 and TRBJ2-1; 10 nucleotides align to TRBD2. The CDR3 totals 15 residues. Germline V lookup: CDR1 ENHRY, CDR2 SYGVKD. Trimming removed 4 bases from V and 0 bases from J; junction bases left unmatched: 0.

The chain employs TRBV29-1 and TRBJ2-2; 7 bases align to TRBD2. The CDR3 is 15 residues long. V lost 5 bases to trimming and J lost 7 bases; unmatched junction nucleotides: 13. Per the germline V gene, CDR1 is SQVTM and CDR2 is ANQGSEA. For the CDR3, the DNA is TGCAGCGTTCCCACCGGGAGCGGGATGGACGGGGAGCTGTTTTTT. Protein sequence: CSVPTGSGMDGELFF.

In DNA, the CDR3 is TGCACCAGCAGCCGGGGGGGACGAGGGTTTTTGAATGGCTACACCTTC. This gives the protein CTSSRGGRGFLNGYTF. This rearrangement joins TRBV1 to TRBJ1-2. TRBV1 is a pseudogene. CDR3 size: 16 residues.

V and J are TRBV6-4 and TRBJ2-3; D is possibly TRBD2 (6 bases). Germline values: CDR1 MRHNA, CDR2 SNTAGT. V was cut by 1 base and J by 0 bases, with 11 bases left in between. The CDR3 contains 16 residues. The CDR3 here is CASSDFAGTSTDTQYF. CDR3 bases: TGTGCCAGCAGTGACTTTGCCGGGACTAGCACAGATACGCAGTATTTT.

CDR3 residues: CASSPREAYEQYF. In nucleotides, the CDR3 is TGTGCCAGCAGCCCTCGGGAGGCCTACGAGCAGTACTTC. The chain has TRBV7-8 and TRBJ2-5; TRBD2 agrees at 7 bases. The DNA matches TRBJ2-7 better at its end, which makes the J call doubtful. The germline gives CDR1 SGHVS, CDR2 FQNEAQ. CDR3 length: 13 amino acids.